One sample yielded the 29 T cell receptor beta chains listed below, sequenced in a study of cytomegalovirus exposure and HLA in healthy donors. Primers included in the PCR were 60 Vbeta and 13 Jbeta primers. Sequencing was performed with immunoSEQ multiplex PCR; in TCRdb, only in-frame clones are kept and a portion is missing. The table lists some 85,000 clones, 76% of them singletons. The sequenced material came from PBMCs. These TCRs come from a male donor in good health and CMV-seronegative.

This chain links TRBV9 with TRBJ1-6; the match to TRBD1 covers 8 bases. The CDR3 is made up of 14 amino acids. Germline CDR1 reads SGDLS; CDR2 reads YYNGEE. V was pared by 3 bases and J by 11 bases, with 7 bases of the junction left unmatched. CDR3 sequence reads: CASSATDRVAPLHF. CDR3 DNA sequence: TGTGCCAGCAGCGCAACGGACAGGGTGGCACCCCTCCACTTT.

This clone was recorded a few times. The chain uses TRBV29-1 and TRBJ2-7, with a weak D call TRBD1 (6 bases). CDR3 length: 14 amino acids. Germline CDR1 reads SQVTM; CDR2 reads ANQGSEA. Trimming took 3 bases from V and 5 from J, leaving 17 bases between them. Written as DNA, the CDR3 is TGCAGCGTTGAGCCACAGGGTGCAAGCCACGAGCAGTACTTC. This codes for CSVEPQGASHEQYF.

The chain combines TRBV4-1 with TRBJ2-2; 8 nucleotides align to TRBD2. CDR1 and CDR2 (germline): MGHRA, YSYEKL. V lost 3 bases and J lost 0; bases outside the gene matches: 3. This CDR3 contains 16 residues. CDR3 DNA: TGCGCCAGCAGCCATAGCGGGGCCCCGAACACCGGGGAGCTGTTTTTT. Translated, it gives CASSHSGAPNTGELFF.

This sequence joins TRBV6-5 and TRBJ2-7, with D hard to call. CDR3 length equals 12 residues. V dropped 8 bases and J dropped 2 bases, with 10 bases sitting between them. Germline V gives CDR1 MNHEY, CDR2 SVGAGI. Here the CDR3 reads CASVGRAYEQYF. The CDR3 coding sequence is TGTGCCAGCGTCGGTAGAGCCTACGAGCAGTACTTC.

This clone was found once. The chain employs TRBV27 and TRBJ2-3; D is perhaps TRBD2 (5 bases). V lost 3 bases and J lost 2, with 12 bases in between. This CDR3 spans 15 amino acids. Germline V lookup: CDR1 MNHEY, CDR2 SMNVEV (reference sequence). CDR3 sequence (DNA): TGTGCCAGCAGTTTGGAGCGGAGGCCCACAGATACGCAGTATTTT. It translates to CASSLERRPTDTQYF.

This CDR3 is CASSLGTGEDTQYF. CDR3 in DNA: TGCGCCAGCAGCTTAGGGACAGGGGAAGATACGCAGTATTTT. This chain links TRBV5-1 with TRBJ2-3, with 10 nucleotides matching TRBD1. The length of the CDR3 is 14 residues. Per the germline V gene, CDR1 is SGHRS and CDR2 is YFSETQ. After removal of 2 bases from V and 5 bases from J, the junction contained 2 bases not matched to a gene.

The chain links TRBV9 to TRBJ2-3; the match to TRBD2 covers 7 bases. V trimming: 4 bases; J trimming: 3 bases; junction bases outside the gene matches: 8. CDR1 is SGDLS, CDR2 YYNGEE, per germline. The CDR3 is made up of 15 amino acids. CDR3 sequence reads: CASSRITSETDTQYF. The CDR3 DNA is TGTGCCAGCAGCCGGATTACTAGCGAAACAGATACGCAGTATTTT.

The V and J genes are TRBV30 and TRBJ2-1; 7 bases are a match to TRBD2. Germline V gene sequence: CDR1 GTSNPN, CDR2 SVGIG (reference sequence). The CDR3 is made up of 10 amino acids. V gave up 5 bases and J gave up 8 bases; unmatched junction bases: 0. CDR3 amino acids: CAWGGDEQFF. The DNA for the CDR3 is TGTGCCTGGGGGGGGGATGAGCAGTTCTTC.

The V gene is TRBV6-5, the J gene TRBJ2-7; 7 bases align to TRBD1. The CDR3 contains 13 residues. V was pared by 5 bases and J by 4 bases, with 5 bases of the junction left unmatched. Germline assignment: CDR1 MNHEY and CDR2 SVGAGI. CDR3 protein: CASSTGEGYEQYF. CDR3 coding DNA: TGTGCCAGCAGTACAGGGGAAGGATACGAGCAGTACTTC.

The chain links TRBV6-1 to TRBJ1-1; 8 nucleotides match TRBD1. V gave up 4 bases and J gave up 5 bases; unmatched junction bases: 12. CDR3 size: 16 residues. CDR1 and CDR2 (germline): MNHNS, SASEGT. CDR3 nucleotides: TGTGCCAGCAGTGGTGGACAGGGCCGAAGACCAACTGAAGCTTTCTTT. Translating gives CASSGGQGRRPTEAFF.

The chain has TRBV6-5 and TRBJ1-6; the D is unclear. The CDR3 sequence is 12 residues long. The V end was cut by 10 bases, the J end by 4 bases, with 8 bases between. CDR1 and CDR2 from the germline V gene are MNHEY and SVGAGI. The CDR3 region is CATRDYNSPLHF. The CDR3 coding sequence is TGTGCCACGCGGGATTATAATTCACCCCTCCACTTT.

V gene TRBV29-1 combines with J gene TRBJ1-2, with 9 bases matching TRBD1. CDR1 is SQVTM and CDR2 is ANQGSEA in the germline V gene. The junction had 9 bases not matched to a gene; V was cut back by 6 bases and J by 4 bases. This CDR3 has 14 residues. The DNA of the CDR3 is TGCAGCGTAGACTTCCCGGACAGGGGCTATGGCTACACCTTC. It translates to CSVDFPDRGYGYTF.

The J gene is TRBJ1-2, the V gene TRBV25-1; TRBD1 matches 9 bases. Germline V gene data show CDR1 as MGHDK and CDR2 as SYGVNS. This CDR3 has 18 residues. V was clipped by 1 base and J by 0 bases; unmatched bases: 9. This CDR3 is CASSEFRGDRAPNYGYTF. In nucleotides, the CDR3 is TGTGCCAGCAGTGAATTTCGGGGGGACAGGGCTCCTAACTATGGCTACACCTTC.

The chain employs TRBV18 and TRBJ2-7; 7 bases agree with TRBD1. Germline loops: CDR1 KGHSH, CDR2 LQKENI. The trim removed 8 bases at V and 0 bases at J, leaving 7 bases unmatched. The CDR3 is 14 residues long. CDR3 in DNA: TGTGCCAGCCAAACTAGGGACAGCTCCTACGAGCAGTACTTC. Its translation: CASQTRDSSYEQYF.

V and J are TRBV6-5 and TRBJ1-1; D perhaps matches TRBD1 (5 bases). The germline V gene has CDR1 MNHEY and CDR2 SVGAGI. This CDR3 has 13 amino acids. The ends were cut back, 2 bases at V and 7 bases at J, with 11 bases in the middle. The CDR3 loop reads CASSYGAGLEAFF. The CDR3 nucleotides read TGTGCCAGCAGTTACGGGGCAGGCCTTGAAGCTTTCTTT.

The chain couples TRBV11-2 to TRBJ2-7; 7 bases are a match to TRBD1. CDR1 is SGHAT, CDR2 FQNNGV, per germline. The CDR3 extends over 14 amino acids. Trimming at V came to 1 base and at J to 3 bases, leaving 3 bases not matched to a gene. CDR3 residues: CASSLGDSLYEQYF. The CDR3 nucleotides are TGTGCCAGCAGCTTAGGGGACAGTCTCTACGAGCAGTACTTC.

The chain is built from TRBV27 and TRBJ2-2; TRBD2 agrees at 15 bases. Germline-derived CDR1 and CDR2 are MNHEY and SMNVEV (reference sequence). With 3 bases clipped from V and 6 bases from J, the junction kept 5 bases outside the gene matches. The CDR3 consists of 17 residues. CDR3 coding DNA: TGTGCCAGCAGTTTTAGGACTAGCGGGGGGGTAGCCGGGGAGCTGTTTTTT. Encoded protein: CASSFRTSGGVAGELFF.

This clone was detected a few times. CDR3 DNA sequence: TGTGCCAGCTCACCACTGTGGGACTCAAAAGAGACCCAGTACTTC. Amino acid sequence: CASSPLWDSKETQYF. J is TRBJ2-5 and V is TRBV18; D perhaps matches TRBD2 (6 bases). This CDR3 is 15 amino acids long. Germline loops: CDR1 KGHSH, CDR2 LQKENI. V was pared by 1 base and J by 3 bases, with 12 bases between.

The genes are TRBV28 and TRBJ1-5; 8 bases fit TRBD1. V was pared by 2 bases and J by 9 bases, with 9 bases of the junction left unmatched. The CDR3 length is 15 residues. Per the germline V gene, CDR1 is MDHEN and CDR2 is SYDVKM. The CDR3 here is CASSLGDRYFRPQHF. CDR3 nucleotide sequence: TGTGCCAGCAGTTTAGGGGACAGGTACTTTCGGCCCCAGCATTTT.

J is TRBJ2-1 and V is TRBV11-1; TRBD2 matches at 7 bases. Germline V lookup: CDR1 SGHAT, CDR2 FQDESV (reference sequence). The CDR3 covers 15 residues. Trimming took 5 bases from V and 4 from J; bases not matched to a gene: 8. DNA for the CDR3: TGTGCCAGCAGCCGTAGGGACTACACATACAATGAGCAGTTCTTC. This gives the protein CASSRRDYTYNEQFF. Full variable domain (remainder filled in from reference TRBV11-1 and TRBJ2-1): EAEVAQSPRYKITEKSQAVAFWCDPISGHATLYWYRQILGQGPELLVQFQDESVVDDSQLPKDRFSAERLKGVDSTLKIQPAELGDSAMYLCASSRRDYTYNEQFFGPGTRLTVL.

V and J are TRBV18 and TRBJ2-7, with TRBD1 identical over 8 bases. The CDR3 is 13 amino acids. In germline, CDR1 is KGHSH, CDR2 LQKENI. V shed 2 bases and J 6 bases; nucleotides not matched to a gene: 3. The CDR3 loop is CASSPGTGSEQYF. CDR3 nucleotides: TGTGCCAGCTCACCAGGGACAGGTAGCGAGCAGTACTTC.

This clone was counted a few times. This chain joins TRBV27 and TRBJ2-7, with 9 nucleotides matching TRBD1. The trim removed 7 bases at V and 6 bases at J, leaving 4 bases unmatched. Germline CDR1 is MNHEY and CDR2 is SMNVEV (reference sequence). This CDR3 has 12 amino acids. The CDR3 region is CASTGDRAEQYF. Here the CDR3 DNA reads TGTGCCAGCACCGGGGACAGGGCCGAGCAGTACTTC.

This clone was observed a single time. This chain uses TRBV13 with TRBJ1-6; D not resolved. Trimming pared 3 bases from V and 6 bases from J, leaving 9 bases between. This CDR3 is 14 amino acids long. CDR1 is PRHDT, CDR2 FYEKMQ, per germline (reference sequence). The CDR3 DNA sequence: TGTGCCAGCAGCTTGTTGAGCGTTAATTCACCCCTCCACTTT. It encodes CASSLLSVNSPLHF.

The chain has TRBV15 and TRBJ1-5, with D unclear. The germline CDR1 and CDR2 sequences are LNHNV and YYDKDF (reference sequence). V was cut by 5 bases and J by 1 base, with 12 bases left in between. The length of the CDR3 is 15 residues. The CDR3 spells CATSVKLRSNQPQHF. CDR3 nucleotide sequence: TGTGCCACCAGCGTGAAACTACGGAGCAATCAGCCCCAGCATTTT.

This clone has only one observation. The chain links TRBV18 to TRBJ1-4; 9 bases match TRBD1. The germline V gene has CDR1 KGHSH and CDR2 LQKENI. The V segment lost 5 bases and the J segment 3 bases; nucleotides outside the gene matches: 4. This CDR3 has 15 amino acids. The CDR3: CASSETGGPNEKLFF. In nucleotides, the CDR3 is TGTGCCAGCTCAGAAACAGGGGGCCCTAATGAAAAACTGTTTTTT.

This clone has a handful of counts. CDR3 in DNA: TGTGCCAGGGGCGACAGGAGGCCCTACGAGCAGTACTTC. Its protein is CARGDRRPYEQYF. The chain recombines TRBV6-1 with TRBJ2-7; tentatively, D is TRBD1 (6 bases). Trimming left V 9 bases short and J 2 bases short, with 14 bases between. This CDR3 spans 13 amino acids. CDR1 and CDR2 (germline): MNHNS, SASEGT.

V usage is TRBV6-1 and J usage is TRBJ1-2; D possibly corresponds to TRBD1 (6 bases). The CDR3 is 15 amino acids. Germline values: CDR1 MNHNS, CDR2 SASEGT. Between the trimmed V and J ends, which lost 8 bases and 8 bases, there was a span of 24 bases. CDR3 amino acids: CASWAAVGGSRGYTF. DNA for the CDR3: TGTGCCAGCTGGGCCGCGGTAGGGGGATCAAGGGGCTACACCTTC.

This clone has only one observation. V and J are TRBV5-1 and TRBJ2-1, with no clear D. Germline lookup yields CDR1 SGHRS and CDR2 YFSETQ. The CDR3 covers 13 residues. V lost 0 bases and J 4 bases, leaving 5 bases between the germline ends. The CDR3 protein is CASSLGQYNEQFF. CDR3 in DNA: TGCGCCAGCAGCTTGGGGCAGTACAATGAGCAGTTCTTC.

The V and J genes are TRBV9 and TRBJ2-5; 8 bases are a match to TRBD1. CDR3 size: 15 residues. CDR1 and CDR2 from the germline V gene are SGDLS and YYNGEE. With 0 bases clipped from V and 4 bases from J, the junction kept 5 bases outside the gene matches. For the CDR3, the DNA is TGTGCCAGCAGCGTAGAAACAGGGGGATTAGAGACCCAGTACTTC. This codes for CASSVETGGLETQYF.